The 4 T cell receptor beta chains in this list originate from one sample, sequenced in a study of beta chain features in type 1 diabetes. The entirety of the isolated RNA underwent reverse transcription, so expressed TCRB transcripts were sequenced. Sequencing was performed with immunoSEQ multiplex PCR; in TCRdb, only in-frame clones are kept and a portion is missing. The sample has approximately 250,000 clones, over 9.5% seen once. What was sequenced was naive CD4+ T cells from blood. These receptors were taken from a woman aged 18-30 years in good health.

This clone was seen only a few times. The J gene is TRBJ2-1, the V gene TRBV5-1; 7 nucleotides align to TRBD2. The CDR3 contains 14 residues. Germline CDR1 SGHRS, CDR2 YFSETQ. The J segment lost 5 bases and the V segment lost 0 bases, leaving 2 bases of the junction unmatched. The CDR3 protein is CASSLGGSDNEQFF. The CDR3 region has the DNA TGCGCCAGCAGCTTGGGCGGGAGCGACAATGAGCAGTTCTTC.

This clone showed up just a few times. This rearrangement joins TRBV19 to TRBJ2-7, with unresolved D. This CDR3 region has 13 residues. Trimming took off 2 bases at V and 2 bases at J, with 7 bases between the two ends. CDR1 and CDR2 (germline): LNHDA, SQIVND (reference sequence). DNA for the CDR3: TGTGCCAGTAGTATAAGCCTTACCTACGAGCAGTACTTC. Its translation is CASSISLTYEQYF.

J is TRBJ1-3 and V is TRBV5-1; 7 bases are a match to TRBD1. Germline V gene data show CDR1 as SGHRS and CDR2 as YFSETQ. The length of the CDR3 is 14 residues. Trimming took 2 bases from V and 3 from J; bases not matched to a gene: 2. Here the CDR3 reads CASSLQGNGNTIYF. As DNA, the CDR3 is TGCGCCAGCAGCTTACAGGGGAATGGAAACACCATATATTTT.

This clone was counted only a few times. The rearrangement links TRBV14 to TRBJ2-5; D remains unclear. Trimming pared 4 bases from V and 4 bases from J, leaving 4 bases between. Germline lookup yields CDR1 SGHDN and CDR2 FVKESK. This CDR3 comprises 11 residues. In DNA, the CDR3 is TGTGCCAGCAGCCGAGGAGAGACCCAGTACTTC. Encoded protein: CASSRGETQYF. The full variable domain, completed using reference TRBV14 and TRBJ2-5, is EAGVTQFPSHSVIEKGQTVTLRCDPISGHDNLYWYRRVMGKEIKFLLHFVKESKQDESGMPNNRFLAERTGGTYSTLKVQPAELEDSGVYFCASSRGETQYFGPGTRLLVL.